Following are 24 T cell receptor beta chains from one sample sequenced in a study of T cells after yellow fever vaccination. TCRdb processed the 5' RACE reads anew with MiXCR; each CDR3 protein has one entry. Of 200,000 to 300,000 distinct CDR3 sequences listed, about 7% were seen once; the top ten hold more than 0.8%. The input for sequencing was CD4+ T cells sorted from PBMCs, taken 15 days after the yellow fever booster vaccination. Every receptor here comes from a man younger than 40 who received the YFV17D yellow fever vaccine.

This clonotype has only a few counts. The rearrangement links TRBV7-2 to TRBJ2-1; no clear D. Germline loops: CDR1 SGHTA, CDR2 FQGNSA. Trimming removed 5 bases from V and 8 bases from J, with 7 bases in between. This CDR3 has 11 residues. The CDR3 sequence: CASSEGYEQFF. The CDR3 DNA is TGTGCCAGCAGCGAAGGCTATGAGCAGTTCTTC.

This chain joins TRBV20-1 and TRBJ2-1; TRBD2 aligns across 8 bases. V gave up 6 bases and J gave up 3 bases; unmatched junction bases: 4. Per the germline V gene, CDR1 is DFQATT and CDR2 is SNEGSKA (reference sequence). This CDR3 is 13 amino acids long. The CDR3 DNA reads TGCAGTGCCACCGGGACTAGCTACAATGAGCAGTTCTTC. Amino acids: CSATGTSYNEQFF.

V and J are TRBV7-2 and TRBJ2-3; 10 bases match TRBD2. Trimming took 3 bases from V and 6 from J; bases not matched to a gene: 9. From germline, CDR1 is SGHTA and CDR2 FQGNSA. This CDR3 is built from 16 residues. The CDR3 DNA reads TGTGCCAGCAGCTTTCCAAGCGGGAGGGTCCTCGATACGCAGTATTTT. As protein: CASSFPSGRVLDTQYF.

The genes are TRBV11-2 and TRBJ2-1, with TRBD1 matching over 7 bases. Trimming removed 3 bases from V and 4 bases from J; junction bases left unmatched: 6. The germline V gene encodes CDR1 SGHAT and CDR2 FQNNGV. CDR3 length: 15 residues. Written as DNA, the CDR3 is TGTGCCAGCAGCTTCACCGGGACAGAGTACAATGAGCAGTTCTTC. It is translated as CASSFTGTEYNEQFF.

This clonotype has ten or more counts. The rearrangement links TRBV5-1 to TRBJ2-7, with D unclear. The length of the CDR3 is 13 residues. CDR1 and CDR2 (germline): SGHRS, YFSETQ. V lost 0 bases to trimming and J lost 7 bases, with 11 bases between them. This chain's CDR3 is CASSLDPLGEQYF. CDR3 nucleotide sequence: TGCGCCAGCAGCTTGGACCCGTTGGGGGAGCAGTACTTC.

This chain uses TRBV20-1 with TRBJ2-3; D may be TRBD2 (5 bases). V was pared by 6 bases and J by 6 bases, with 10 bases between. Germline V gene data show CDR1 as DFQATT and CDR2 as SNEGSKA (reference sequence). CDR3 length: 11 residues. The CDR3 sequence is CSARVLDTQYF. The CDR3 DNA follows: TGCAGTGCGAGGGTTCTGGATACGCAGTATTTT.

On this clonotype: A read error may be the cause here, since a much bigger clone is one base away. J is TRBJ2-1 and V is TRBV5-1; unclear D gene. Germline CDR1 and CDR2: SGHRS and YFSETQ. Between the trimmed V and J ends, which lost 3 bases and 6 bases, there was a span of 10 bases. The CDR3 runs to 13 residues. The CDR3 DNA reads as TGCGCCAGCAGCTACCTTTCGGGCAATGAGCAGTTCTTC. This translates into CASSYLSGNEQFF.

In this sample, this clonotype turned up many times. J is TRBJ2-1 and V is TRBV5-1; TRBD2 matches 7 bases. From germline, CDR1 is SGHRS and CDR2 YFSETQ. This CDR3 region has 15 residues. Trimming cost V 0 bases and J 3 bases; bases outside gene matches: 3. The CDR3 loop reads CASSLGRDYYNEQFF. The CDR3 DNA reads as TGCGCCAGCAGCTTGGGACGGGACTACTACAATGAGCAGTTCTTC.

This clonotype showed up just a few times. J is TRBJ1-4 and V is TRBV7-9, with D hard to call. The germline gives CDR1 SEHNR, CDR2 FQNEAQ (reference sequence). The CDR3 length is 15 residues. Trimming cost V 1 base and J 7 bases, with 13 bases left between them. The CDR3 protein is CASSLGVGSPEKLFF. The CDR3 DNA reads TGTGCCAGCAGCTTAGGAGTTGGTTCCCCTGAAAAACTGTTTTTT.

This clonotype was picked up a small number of times. The gene calls are TRBV7-2 and TRBJ2-2; 7 bases match TRBD2. J lost 0 bases, V lost 5 bases, and 6 bases had no gene match. The CDR3 spans 16 residues. Germline CDR1 is SGHTA and CDR2 is FQGNSA. The CDR3 loop reads CASSTLGLTNTGELFF. The CDR3 DNA is TGTGCCAGCAGCACCCTGGGACTAACGAACACCGGGGAGCTGTTTTTT. Looking up the rest from reference TRBV7-2 and TRBJ2-2 gives the full variable domain: GAGVSQSPSNKVTEKGKDVELRCDPISGHTALYWYRQSLGQGLEFLIYFQGNSAPDKSGLPSDRFSAERTGGSVSTLTIQRTQQEDSAVYLCASSTLGLTNTGELFFGEGSRLTVL.

CDR3 loop: CASITSTSGTVHQPQHF. CDR3 bases: TGCGCCAGCATAACTTCAACCTCCGGGACAGTCCATCAGCCCCAGCATTTT. The chain carries TRBV10-1 and TRBJ1-5, with TRBD1 identical over 7 bases. The CDR3 spans 17 residues. Losses at the gene ends were 7 bases for V and 5 bases for J; bases not matched to a gene: 17. Germline V gives CDR1 WNHNN, CDR2 SYGVQD (reference sequence).

The chain joins TRBV25-1 to TRBJ2-7; a possible D gene is TRBD2 (5 bases). Looked up from germline, CDR1 is MGHDK and CDR2 is SYGVNS. Trimming stripped 3 bases from V and 0 bases from J, with 12 bases between. This CDR3 spans 15 amino acids. DNA of the CDR3: TGTGCCAGCAGTGATTATAGCGTGCACTCCTACGAGCAGTACTTC. Its translation: CASSDYSVHSYEQYF.

The J gene is TRBJ2-7, the V gene TRBV7-2; 8 bases are a match to TRBD1. This CDR3 is built from 16 residues. Germline assignment: CDR1 SGHTA and CDR2 FQGNSA. V shed 2 bases and J 3 bases; nucleotides not matched to a gene: 9. The CDR3 reads CASSLNRDRTFYEQYF. CDR3 sequence (DNA): TGTGCCAGCAGCTTAAACCGGGACAGGACATTCTACGAGCAGTACTTC.

In this sample, this clonotype turned up a few times. V is TRBV11-2 and J is TRBJ2-7; tentatively, D is TRBD1 or TRBD2 (5 bases each). Trimming removed 1 base at V and 3 bases at J, with 16 bases between. This CDR3 has 16 residues. CDR1 is SGHAT and CDR2 is FQNNGV in the germline V gene. The CDR3 coding sequence is TGTGCCAGCAGCTTAGTTCCTCGGGGACGATTCTACGAGCAGTACTTC. This translates into CASSLVPRGRFYEQYF.

This clonotype was counted at least ten times. J is TRBJ2-2 and V is TRBV9; the D gene is possibly TRBD2 (6 bases). CDR1 SGDLS and CDR2 YYNGEE come from the germline V gene. This CDR3 spans 17 amino acids. V lost 2 bases and J 3 bases, leaving 17 bases between the germline ends. This CDR3 is CASSVLSAGDYTGELFF. CDR3 in DNA: TGTGCCAGCAGCGTCCTCTCAGCGGGTGATTACACCGGGGAGCTGTTTTTT.

This clonotype was counted at least ten times. J is TRBJ2-3 and V is TRBV7-6; 14 bases map to TRBD2. CDR1 is SGHVS, CDR2 FNYEAQ, per germline. The length of the CDR3 is 15 residues. V lost 6 bases and J lost 8; bases outside the gene matches: 7. The CDR3 DNA sequence: TGTGCCAGCAGTTACTCCGGGACTAGCGGGGGTACGCAGTATTTT. This gives the protein CASSYSGTSGGTQYF.

The CDR3 bases are TGTGCCTGGAGTGCCGCCGGGACTAGCGGGAAAAAGGTCTACTTC. Amino acid sequence: CAWSAAGTSGKKVYF. The chain combines TRBV30 with TRBJ2-7; TRBD2 agrees at 13 bases. Germline V gives CDR1 GTSNPN, CDR2 SVGIG (reference sequence). Losses at the gene ends were 1 base for V and 13 bases for J; bases not matched to a gene: 13. This CDR3 contains 15 residues.

This clonotype was seen a few times. The J gene is TRBJ2-3, the V gene TRBV30, with TRBD2 identical over 10 bases. Trimming cost V 3 bases and J 2 bases; bases outside gene matches: 5. Germline V lookup: CDR1 GTSNPN, CDR2 SVGIG (reference sequence). This CDR3 is 15 amino acids long. The DNA for the CDR3 is TGTGCCTGGAGAACAGCGGGAGGGCCCACAGATACGCAGTATTTT. This gives the protein CAWRTAGGPTDTQYF.

This clonotype was seen many times. The chain recombines TRBV9 with TRBJ1-4, with unresolved D. V lost 0 bases and J 8 bases, leaving 11 bases between the germline ends. This CDR3 is 14 amino acids long. Germline assignment: CDR1 SGDLS and CDR2 YYNGEE. The CDR3 is CASSVEGIGEKLFF. CDR3 nucleotide sequence: TGTGCCAGCAGCGTAGAAGGGATAGGGGAAAAACTGTTTTTT.

This clonotype was observed at least ten times. V gene TRBV7-2 combines with J gene TRBJ2-7, with TRBD2 matching 12 bases. CDR1 is SGHTA, CDR2 FQGNSA, per germline. The CDR3 has 14 amino acids. After removal of 2 bases from V and 4 bases from J, the junction contained 0 bases not matched to a gene. This CDR3 reads CASSLLAGGYEQYF. The CDR3 nucleotides read TGTGCCAGCAGCTTACTAGCGGGGGGGTACGAGCAGTACTTC.

This clonotype came up a few times. The rearrangement joins TRBV6-5 to TRBJ2-7; unclear D gene. This CDR3 spans 14 amino acids. CDR1 is MNHEY, CDR2 SVGAGI, per germline. The ends were cut back, 2 bases at V and 6 bases at J, with 14 bases in the middle. As DNA, the CDR3 is TGTGCCAGCAGTTACGACCCGTCGGGTCCCGAGCAGTACTTC. Translation: CASSYDPSGPEQYF.

There are many counts of this clonotype. The chain couples TRBV5-5 to TRBJ2-5; D tentatively reads TRBD1 or TRBD2 (5 bases each). This CDR3 is built from 16 residues. The V end was cut by 5 bases, the J end by 4 bases, with 21 bases between. Looked up from germline, CDR1 is SGHKS and CDR2 is YYEKEE (reference sequence). The CDR3 DNA reads as TGTGCCAGCAGTCCGGAATGGCGTCGGGGCGGAGAGACCCAGTACTTC. Its protein product is CASSPEWRRGGETQYF.

This clonotype was detected only a few times. This chain uses TRBV5-6 with TRBJ1-2; D not resolved. V was pared by 4 bases and J by 3 bases, with 13 bases between. This CDR3 is 14 amino acids long. Per germline, CDR1 SGHDT and CDR2 YYEEEE. The CDR3 is CASSRTRFDYGYTF. In DNA form, the CDR3 reads TGTGCCAGCAGCAGAACCCGGTTTGACTATGGCTACACCTTC. Combining the CDR3 with reference TRBV5-6 and TRBJ1-2 gives the whole variable domain DAGVTQSPTHLIKTRGQQVTLRCSPKSGHDTVSWYQQALGQGPQFIFQYYEEEERQRGNFPDRFSGHQFPNYSSELNVNALLLGDSALYLCASSRTRFDYGYTFGSGTRLTVV.

This clonotype was counted at least ten times. The chain carries TRBV7-8 and TRBJ2-7; the D gene is possibly TRBD1 (6 bases). Germline V gene lookup returns CDR1 SGHVS and CDR2 FQNEAQ. V was pared by 5 bases and J by 6 bases, with 20 bases between. CDR3 length: 15 amino acids. CDR3 bases: TGTGCCAGCAGCAAGGGAAGGGTAGGGGGTGGCGAGCAGTACTTC. Encoded protein: CASSKGRVGGGEQYF.